This T cell receptor beta chain appears in the sequencing data of a study of shared clonotypes between healthy human individuals. About the study: Per donor, CD8 memory used one plate, CD8 naive used two, CD4 memory used three and CD4 naive used three. Study-wide findings and caveats: In the sorted subsets, rarefaction showed sequencing was incomplete despite large depth. Clonotype sharing levels among donors were expected to vary with sequencing depth.

Every donor was a Caucasian adult from Nashville, Tennessee. Method: immunoSEQ multiplex PCR; TCRdb's copy keeps in-frame clones and lacks some. The sample carries about 1 million clones, about 75% recorded once. Trimming left V 4 bases short and J 7 bases short, with 17 bases between. The CDR3 totals 15 residues. Germline V gene data show CDR1 as SGHTA and CDR2 as FQGNSA. Comment on this clone: Its antigen is undetermined.

The receptor's source is a young man in good health. V is TRBV7-2 and J is TRBJ2-1; the D is unclear. The sequenced material came from memory CD4+ T cells sorted from blood. Subset described: CD45RA-negative fraction. The CDR3 loop is CASSSDSPVWNEQFF. The CDR3 nucleotides read TGTGCCAGCAGCTCCGACTCACCCGTGTGGAATGAGCAGTTCTTC.